Below are 31 T cell receptor beta chains sequenced from a single sample in a study of CD8 T cell repertoires and HIV-1 epitope variants. Some clones are missing from TCRdb's copy, which holds only in-frame ones; the method was immunoSEQ multiplex PCR. The sample gives about 95,000 clones, just under 75% of which show up once; around 24% is in the top ten. The sequenced material came from uncultured baseline CD8+ T cells from peripheral blood mononuclear cells (PBMCs). The receptor source for this set is a male donor with HIV.

The chain joins TRBV27 to TRBJ2-3; 9 bases fit TRBD2. Unmatched junction bases numbered 3, after V lost 2 bases and J lost 6 bases. Per germline, CDR1 MNHEY and CDR2 SMNVEV (reference sequence). The length of the CDR3 is 14 residues. CDR3 loop: CASSLGTSFDTQYF. CDR3 DNA sequence: TGTGCCAGCAGTTTAGGGACTAGCTTTGATACGCAGTATTTT.

The rearrangement joins TRBV18 to TRBJ1-1; possibly TRBD1 for D (5 bases). Trimming cost V 1 base and J 9 bases, with 18 bases left between them. The CDR3 runs to 15 residues. The germline V gene has CDR1 KGHSH and CDR2 LQKENI. This CDR3 is CASSPLEGFNAKAFF. CDR3 bases: TGTGCCAGCTCACCACTAGAGGGGTTCAACGCGAAAGCTTTCTTT.

V is TRBV19 and J is TRBJ1-5; weak D call: TRBD1 (6 bases). V lost 5 bases to trimming and J lost 3 bases, with 14 bases between them. Germline CDR1 is LNHDA and CDR2 is SQIVND (reference sequence). The CDR3 has 15 amino acids. As DNA, the CDR3 is TGTGCCAGTAGTTTTCCGGGACAAATCAATCAGCCCCAGCATTTT. The encoded protein is CASSFPGQINQPQHF.

The chain combines TRBV10-3 with TRBJ2-7, with 9 nucleotides matching TRBD1. CDR1 ENHRY and CDR2 SYGVKD come from the germline V gene. V trimming: 11 bases; J trimming: 4 bases; junction bases outside the gene matches: 9. CDR3 length: 13 amino acids. The CDR3 loop is CASTGTGIYEQYF. CDR3 coding DNA: TGTGCCTCGACCGGGACAGGGATTTACGAGCAGTACTTC.

The chain joins TRBV7-3 to TRBJ2-3, with 14 bases identical to TRBD2. The V and J ends lost 3 bases and 4 bases, in that order; junction bases with no gene match: 6. CDR3 length equals 17 residues. Germline V gene lookup returns CDR1 SGHTA and CDR2 FQGTGA. The CDR3 nucleotides are TGTGCCAGCAGCTTGACTAGCGGGGGGGCCCCTCCAGATACGCAGTATTTT. It codes for CASSLTSGGAPPDTQYF.

The chain uses TRBV2 and TRBJ2-5; 8 bases map to TRBD1. The CDR3 sequence is 15 residues long. After removal of 6 bases from V and 4 bases from J, the junction contained 10 bases not matched to a gene. CDR1 and CDR2 from the germline V gene are SNHLY and FYNNEI. The CDR3 here is CASRAGRGPGETQYF. The CDR3, as DNA: TGTGCCAGCAGAGCCGGCAGGGGGCCTGGAGAGACCCAGTACTTC.

The CDR3 reads CASRRSGQGFYGYTF. CDR3 DNA sequence: TGTGCCAGCAGGAGATCCGGGCAGGGGTTCTATGGCTACACCTTC. J is TRBJ1-2 and V is TRBV9, with a tentative D call TRBD1 (6 bases). The CDR3 runs to 15 residues. Germline-derived CDR1 and CDR2 are SGDLS and YYNGEE. V lost 5 bases and J 4 bases, leaving 18 bases between the germline ends.

In DNA, the CDR3 is TGTGCCAGTAGCGATCTACAGGGGGGATATCCCACTGAAGCTTTCTTT. As protein: CASSDLQGGYPTEAFF. The chain links TRBV19 to TRBJ1-1, with 8 nucleotides matching TRBD1. Per germline, CDR1 LNHDA and CDR2 SQIVND (reference sequence). V gave up 6 bases and J gave up 4 bases; unmatched junction bases: 13. The CDR3 contains 16 residues.

The chain uses TRBV9 and TRBJ2-7; TRBD2 aligns across 7 bases. The germline gives CDR1 SGDLS, CDR2 YYNGEE. V gave up 5 bases and J gave up 3 bases; unmatched junction bases: 11. CDR3 length: 15 residues. The CDR3 is CASSPGGDLDYEQYF. As DNA, the CDR3 is TGTGCCAGCAGTCCTGGGGGGGACTTAGACTACGAGCAGTACTTC.

V usage is TRBV25-1 and J usage is TRBJ2-3; D is undetermined. This CDR3 contains 14 residues. CDR1 is MGHDK, CDR2 SYGVNS, per germline. The V and J ends lost 0 bases and 7 bases respectively, with 11 bases between them. The CDR3 is CASSEYREENTQYF. In nucleotides, the CDR3 is TGTGCCAGCAGTGAATATAGGGAAGAGAATACGCAGTATTTT.

The chain recombines TRBV7-2 with TRBJ1-2; D gene unclear. Germline loops: CDR1 SGHTA, CDR2 FQGNSA. There are 13 residues in the CDR3. Trimming shortened V by 1 base and J by 3 bases, and 6 bases separated the two germline ends. The CDR3 protein is CASSLGGDYGYTF. CDR3 in DNA: TGTGCCAGCAGCTTAGGCGGTGACTATGGCTACACCTTC.

The V call is TRBV28, the J call TRBJ2-7; no definite D call. This CDR3 is built from 16 residues. Trimming pared 3 bases from V and 0 bases from J, leaving 15 bases between. Germline V gives CDR1 MDHEN, CDR2 SYDVKM. This CDR3 reads CASSFSLAVLSYEQYF. The CDR3 bases are TGTGCCAGCAGTTTTTCTCTCGCAGTCCTCTCCTACGAGCAGTACTTC.

The table lists this clone with a few counts. The gene calls are TRBV7-2 and TRBJ1-4; D call uncertain. Germline CDR1 SGHTA, CDR2 FQGNSA. V lost 3 bases and J lost 7, with 15 bases in between. This CDR3 has 15 amino acids. CDR3 coding DNA: TGTGCCAGCAGCTTGGGCGGGGTCCTTGGTGAAAAACTGTTTTTT. This gives the protein CASSLGGVLGEKLFF.

This clone occurred once. Other DNA sequences from this sample encode an identical CDR3 as well. This CDR3 is CASSWDSNQPQHF. In nucleotides, the CDR3 is TGCGCCAGCAGCTGGGATAGCAATCAGCCCCAGCATTTT. This sequence joins TRBV5-1 and TRBJ1-5; D is unresolved. This CDR3 region has 13 residues. V was clipped by 3 bases and J by 0 bases, with 4 bases between them. From germline, CDR1 is SGHRS and CDR2 YFSETQ.

This clone showed up many times. The chain recombines TRBV12-1 with TRBJ1-4. TRBV12-1 is described as a pseudogene. The CDR3 spans 18 residues. This chain's CDR3 is CASSFGGPNPATNEKLFF. CDR3 DNA sequence: TGTGCCAGCAGCTTTGGCGGACCGAACCCAGCAACTAATGAAAAACTGTTTTTT.

The rearrangement links TRBV6-1 to TRBJ2-7; D is possibly TRBD1 (5 bases). The CDR3 is made up of 14 amino acids. The V end was cut by 5 bases, the J end by 7 bases, with 18 bases between. Germline CDR1 and CDR2: MNHNS and SASEGT. The CDR3 DNA sequence: TGTGCCAGCAGTCCTCGCCTGACAGACCCAGAGCAGTACTTC. Translation gives CASSPRLTDPEQYF.

The sample holds one count of this clone. The V gene is TRBV7-2, the J gene TRBJ1-5, with D perhaps TRBD1 (5 bases). The length of the CDR3 is 13 residues. The germline V gene encodes CDR1 SGHTA and CDR2 FQGNSA. V was clipped by 2 bases and J by 5 bases, with 7 bases between them. The CDR3: CASSLQGYQPQHF. CDR3 nucleotides: TGTGCCAGCAGCTTACAGGGCTATCAGCCCCAGCATTTT.

The chain employs TRBV7-8 and TRBJ1-4, with TRBD1 matching over 9 bases. The V and J ends lost 1 base and 5 bases, in that order; junction bases with no gene match: 2. Germline V gene sequence: CDR1 SGHVS, CDR2 FQNEAQ. This CDR3 region has 15 residues. CDR3 sequence (DNA): TGTGCCAGCAGCTTAGTCGGACAGGGGAATGAAAAACTGTTTTTT. Its translation: CASSLVGQGNEKLFF.

CDR3 loop: CASSRPTGVRQPQHF. The CDR3 nucleotides read TGTGCCAGTAGTAGACCTACAGGGGTCAGGCAGCCCCAGCATTTT. The rearrangement joins TRBV19 to TRBJ1-5; 7 nucleotides line up with TRBD1. Germline assignment: CDR1 LNHDA and CDR2 SQIVND (reference sequence). The CDR3 is 15 residues long. The junction had 10 bases not matched to a gene; V was cut back by 4 bases and J by 7 bases.

The chain joins TRBV30 to TRBJ2-5; 10 bases match TRBD2. Germline V gene sequence: CDR1 GTSNPN, CDR2 SVGIG (reference sequence). The J segment lost 0 bases and the V segment lost 2 bases, leaving 3 bases of the junction unmatched. This CDR3 has 15 amino acids. CDR3 sequence reads: CAWSRTSGNQETQYF. CDR3 bases: TGTGCCTGGAGTAGGACTAGCGGTAACCAAGAGACCCAGTACTTC.

The chain recombines TRBV7-6 with TRBJ2-7; unclear D gene. The germline CDR1 and CDR2 sequences are SGHVS and FNYEAQ. Trimming removed 1 base at V and 0 bases at J, with 10 bases between. The CDR3 runs 15 residues. CDR3 in DNA: TGTGCCAGCAGCTTAGTAAGGGAATCCTCCTACGAGCAGTACTTC. This codes for CASSLVRESSYEQYF.

The chain joins TRBV9 to TRBJ1-4; no firm D call. Trimming took off 3 bases at V and 3 bases at J, with 12 bases between the two ends. Germline V gene lookup returns CDR1 SGDLS and CDR2 YYNGEE. This CDR3 comprises 15 residues. The CDR3 DNA sequence: TGTGCCAGCAGCGCCTCAGTTGGGGCTAATGAAAAACTGTTTTTT. This encodes CASSASVGANEKLFF.

This sequence joins TRBV5-8 and TRBJ1-2, with 9 nucleotides matching TRBD1. The trim removed 7 bases at V and 8 bases at J, leaving 12 bases unmatched. CDR3 length: 14 residues. Per the germline V gene, CDR1 is SGHTS and CDR2 is YDEGEE. The chain's CDR3 is CASGKGQGVGGYTF. The CDR3 region has the DNA TGTGCCAGCGGCAAGGGACAGGGAGTGGGGGGCTACACCTTC.

The rearrangement joins TRBV19 to TRBJ2-1; 13 nucleotides agree with TRBD2. J lost 9 bases, V lost 6 bases, and 8 bases had no gene match. From germline, CDR1 is LNHDA and CDR2 SQIVND (reference sequence). The CDR3 has 15 amino acids. The CDR3 is CASRGLAGASGEQFF. As DNA, the CDR3 is TGTGCCAGTAGAGGACTAGCGGGAGCGAGTGGTGAGCAGTTCTTC.

This clone was observed a few times. The chain combines TRBV11-2 with TRBJ2-7, with TRBD2 matching over 15 bases. V shed 5 bases, J shed 3 bases, and the junction held 8 bases outside the gene matches. Germline-derived CDR1 and CDR2 are SGHAT and FQNNGV. This CDR3 is 17 amino acids long. The CDR3, as DNA: TGTGCCAGCAGCGCTCTGAGGACTAGCGGGAGGGGCTACGAGCAGTACTTC. Translated: CASSALRTSGRGYEQYF.

To note about this clone: This sequence may be a read error, since a much larger clone differs from it by one base. This chain connects TRBV7-2 to TRBJ2-3; D unresolved. This CDR3 region has 12 residues. Trimming took 4 bases from V and 1 from J, leaving 3 bases between them. CDR1 is SGHTA, CDR2 FQGNSA, per germline. CDR3 bases: TGTGCCAGCAGCTCCGGCACAGATACGCAGTATTTT. Translating it yields CASSSGTDTQYF.

The rearrangement uses TRBV2 and TRBJ2-4, with TRBD2 matching over 8 bases. Per the germline V gene, CDR1 is SNHLY and CDR2 is FYNNEI. J was trimmed by 5 bases and V by 0 bases; bases with no gene match: 6. The CDR3 runs 16 residues. CDR3 in amino acids: CASSEAPGRGENIQYF. The CDR3, as DNA: TGTGCCAGCAGTGAAGCCCCCGGGAGGGGGGAAAACATTCAGTACTTC.

The chain couples TRBV21-1 to TRBJ2-1; the table's TRBD2 call for D was not verified on the DNA. TRBV21-1 is classified as a pseudogene. The CDR3 loop spans 22 amino acids. The CDR3 DNA sequence: TGTGCCAGCAGCAGGACGGGTAAACCGGGACTAGCTCTTTATAACTCCTACAATGAGCAGTTCTTC. Translating it yields CASSRTGKPGLALYNSYNEQFF.

The V call is TRBV10-3, the J call TRBJ2-7, with D perhaps TRBD1 (5 bases). The V end was cut by 6 bases, the J end by 9 bases, with 12 bases between. The length of the CDR3 is 11 residues. CDR1 and CDR2 (germline): ENHRY, SYGVKD. The CDR3 sequence: CAIRGDGGQYF. As DNA, the CDR3 is TGTGCCATCAGAGGGGATGGTGGGCAGTACTTC.

The chain recombines TRBV6-6 with TRBJ2-3; the D gene is possibly TRBD2 (5 bases). Germline lookup yields CDR1 MNHNY and CDR2 SVGAGI (reference sequence). V lost 6 bases and J lost 4, with 14 bases in between. The CDR3 length is 14 residues. In nucleotides, the CDR3 is TGTGCCAGCAGACACAATCGGGGAGCAGATACGCAGTATTTT. It codes for CASRHNRGADTQYF.

This chain uses TRBV7-8 with TRBJ1-5; D is uncertain. This CDR3 is built from 13 residues. Trimming stripped 2 bases from V and 4 bases from J, with 6 bases between. Germline V CDR1 and CDR2: SGHVS, FQNEAQ. CDR3 DNA: TGTGCCAGCAGCTTACGGCCTAATCAGCCCCAGCATTTT. Its translation: CASSLRPNQPQHF.